This T cell receptor (beta chain) is drawn from a study of CD8 T cells in ankylosing spondylitis. Notes on the study in general: A TCR beta motif made of several highly homologous variants seemed typical of ankylosing spondylitis blood. Researchers reportedly found disease-linked clones significantly enriched in matched ankylosing spondylitis synovial fluid.

TCRdb redid the calling of the 5' RACE reads with MiXCR, one entry per CDR3 protein. This table holds about 800,000 distinct CDR3 sequences, about an eighth found once. This clonotype has only a few counts. Its target is not known. Trimming stripped 4 bases from V and 5 bases from J, with 20 bases between. The CDR3 totals 16 residues. Germline V gene sequence: CDR1 SGHTS, CDR2 YDEGEE. The sample was blood, either unsorted or a sorted T cell fraction (not recorded which). The rearrangement joins TRBV5-8 to TRBJ2-3; D call uncertain. This sequence originates from a male donor with ankylosing spondylitis. The CDR3 is CASSRGSRLWGDTQYF. CDR3 sequence (DNA): TGTGCCAGCAGCCGAGGAAGCAGGCTTTGGGGAGATACGCAGTATTTT.